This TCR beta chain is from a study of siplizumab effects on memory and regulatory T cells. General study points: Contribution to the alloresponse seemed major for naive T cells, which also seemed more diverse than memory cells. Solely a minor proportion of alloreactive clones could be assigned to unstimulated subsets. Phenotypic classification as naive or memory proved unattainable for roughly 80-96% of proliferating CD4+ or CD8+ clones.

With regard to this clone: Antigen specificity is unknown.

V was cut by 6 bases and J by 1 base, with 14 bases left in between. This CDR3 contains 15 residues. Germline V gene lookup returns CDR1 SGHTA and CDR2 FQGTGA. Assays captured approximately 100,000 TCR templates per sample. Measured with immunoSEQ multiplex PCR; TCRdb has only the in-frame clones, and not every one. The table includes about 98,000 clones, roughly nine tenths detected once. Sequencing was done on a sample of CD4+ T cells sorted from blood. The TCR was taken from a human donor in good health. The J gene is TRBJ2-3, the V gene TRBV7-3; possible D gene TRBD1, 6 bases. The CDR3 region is CASSTLGGGTDTQYF. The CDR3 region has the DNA TGTGCCAGCAGTACTTTAGGGGGAGGCACAGATACGCAGTATTTT.